This is a list of T cell receptor beta chains from one sample in a study of B cell selection in AIRE deficiency. TCRdb keeps only in-frame clones here, not all; method: immunoSEQ multiplex PCR. The sample lists 20,000 to 25,000 clones, about 94% occurring once. Source material: Tregs sorted from PBMCs. The receptors shown here come from a human donor with AIRE deficiency. CDR3s include the opening cysteine and the closing phenylalanine or tryptophan. A D gene is named only where the DNA matches it firmly. A row's size may be missing; if present it is once, few, many or a size class.

D	V	J	size	CDR3	DNA
-	TRBV19	TRBJ2-2	-	CASSSYRDLRAGELFF	TGTGCCAGTAGTTCTTACCGGGACCTCAGGGCCGGGGAGCTGTTTTTT
-	TRBV7-9	TRBJ2-7	-	CASSFGTQTYEQYF	TGTGCCAGCAGCTTCGGGACCCAGACCTACGAGCAGTACTTC
TRBD1	TRBV27	TRBJ2-7	-	CASRTRGSSYEQYF	TGTGCCAGCAGGACCAGGGGGAGCTCCTACGAGCAGTACTTC
TRBD1	TRBV2	TRBJ1-4	-	CASRAGGLGSEKLFF	TGTGCCAGCAGAGCAGGGGGCCTGGGGAGTGAAAAACTGTTTTTT
TRBD2	TRBV9	TRBJ2-3	-	CASSVSPLAGGDTQYF	TGTGCCAGCAGCGTCTCGCCGCTAGCGGGCGGAGATACGCAGTATTTT
-	TRBV14	TRBJ2-3	-	CASSPPRVDTQYF	TGTGCCAGCAGCCCCCCTCGAGTAGACACGCAGTATTTT
TRBD1	TRBV14	TRBJ2-1	-	CASSRFRTGNEQFF	TGTGCCAGCAGTCGATTCCGGACAGGTAATGAGCAGTTCTTC
-	TRBV19	TRBJ2-3	-	CATTVRPFTDTQYF	TGTGCCACCACGGTGAGACCTTTCACAGATACGCAGTATTTT
TRBD1	TRBV10-3	TRBJ2-2	-	CAIKTGLSNTGELFF	TGTGCCATCAAGACAGGGCTATCCAACACCGGGGAGCTGTTTTTT
TRBD1	TRBV23-1	TRBJ1-4	-	CARGRDRGLRASEKLFF	TGCGCCAGGGGGCGGGACAGGGGGTTACGGGCCAGTGAAAAACTGTTTTTT
-	TRBV18	TRBJ2-5	-	CASTGNQETQYF	TGTGCCAGTACAGGGAACCAGGAGACCCAGTACTTC
-	TRBV28	TRBJ2-7	-	CASSLLNSGFPYEQYF	TGTGCCAGCAGTTTACTCAATTCAGGGTTTCCCTACGAGCAGTACTTC
-	TRBV19	TRBJ1-5	once	CASSSAYRYSNQPQHF	TGTGCCAGTAGTAGCGCTTACAGGTATAGCAATCAGCCCCAGCATTTT
-	TRBV5-4	TRBJ2-5	-	CASSLDGSETQYF	TGTGCCAGCAGCTTGGATGGCTCGGAGACCCAGTACTTC
TRBD2	TRBV27	TRBJ2-3	-	CASSSLAGARGALRITQYF	TGTGCCAGCAGTAGTCTAGCGGGTGCCCGCGGGGCTTTGAGGATCACGCAGTATTTT
-	TRBV10-3	TRBJ2-5	-	CAIMGEEETQYF	TGTGCCATCATGGGGGAGGAGGAGACCCAGTACTTC
-	TRBV28	TRBJ1-6	-	CASLPQNNSPLHF	TGTGCCAGCCTTCCCCAAAATAATTCACCCCTCCACTTT
-	TRBV28	TRBJ1-4	-	CASGKATKTESNEKLFF	TGTGCCAGCGGAAAAGCCACCAAAACAGAGTCTAATGAAAAACTGTTTTTT
-	TRBV5-6	TRBJ2-5	-	CASRAGPQGETQYF	TGTGCCAGCAGAGCTGGGCCGCAGGGGGAGACCCAGTACTTC
TRBD1	TRBV19	TRBJ1-3	-	CASSIGQGAAGNTIYF	TGTGCCAGTAGTATTGGACAGGGGGCCGCTGGAAACACCATATATTTT
TRBD1	TRBV29-1	TRBJ1-2	-	CSVEDRDPYGYTF	TGCAGCGTTGAGGACAGGGATCCCTATGGCTACACCTTC
TRBD1	TRBV7-8	TRBJ1-5	-	CASSSTGFSQPQHF	TGTGCCAGCAGCTCGACAGGGTTCAGTCAGCCCCAGCATTTT
-	TRBV28	TRBJ1-6	-	CASTPKIGRFNSPLHF	TGTGCCAGCACCCCAAAGATCGGGAGATTCAATTCACCCCTCCACTTT
-	TRBV27	TRBJ2-7	-	CASSLSPDRDYEQYF	TGTGCCAGCAGTTTATCGCCCGACAGAGACTACGAGCAGTACTTC
-	TRBV5-1	TRBJ1-2	-	CASSFDHNYGYTF	TGCGCCAGCAGCTTCGATCATAACTATGGCTACACCTTC
-	TRBV9	TRBJ2-1	-	CASSVADSYNEQFF	TGTGCCAGCAGCGTAGCCGACAGCTACAATGAGCAGTTCTTC
-	TRBV7-6	TRBJ2-7	-	CASSLADSYEQYF	TGTGCCAGCAGCTTAGCGGACAGTTACGAGCAGTACTTC
-	TRBV30	TRBJ1-4	-	CAWSRMKRLFF	TGTGCCTGGAGTAGGATGAAAAGACTGTTTTTT
TRBD2	TRBV27	TRBJ2-1	-	CASRSRGTSVDNEQFF	TGTGCCAGCAGATCTAGGGGGACTAGCGTAGACAATGAGCAGTTCTTC
TRBD1	TRBV5-1	TRBJ2-7	-	CASSGGQGALTYEQYF	TGCGCCAGCAGCGGCGGTCAGGGGGCGCTTACCTACGAGCAGTACTTC
-	TRBV19	TRBJ1-1	-	CASTIRGLGRDLNTEAFF	TGTGCCAGTACCATCAGGGGTTTGGGCAGGGATTTGAACACTGAAGCTTTCTTT
-	TRBV19	TRBJ2-7	-	CASSPPSSGYSYEQYF	TGTGCCAGTAGTCCTCCCTCGAGCGGTTACTCCTACGAGCAGTACTTC
-	TRBV29-1	TRBJ2-1	-	CSVEIRSSYNEQFF	TGCAGCGTTGAAATACGAAGCTCCTACAATGAGCAGTTCTTC
-	TRBV5-1	TRBJ2-5	-	CASSLGSGSQETQYF	TGCGCCAGCAGCTTGGGTAGCGGCAGTCAAGAGACCCAGTACTTC
TRBD1	TRBV10-2	TRBJ1-1	-	CASRLMDRAQLF	TGCGCCAGCAGACTTATGGACAGGGCACAACTCTTT
-	TRBV2	TRBJ2-1	-	CASSVGGWLGNEQFF	TGTGCCAGCAGTGTGGGGGGATGGTTAGGGAATGAGCAGTTCTTC
TRBD1	TRBV9	TRBJ1-3	-	CASSVGTGIISGNTIYF	TGTGCCAGCAGCGTGGGGACAGGGATCATCTCTGGAAACACCATATATTTT
TRBD1	TRBV7-3	TRBJ1-1	-	CASSRTGGANTEAFF	TGTGCCAGCAGCCGTACAGGGGGCGCAAACACTGAAGCTTTCTTT